This TCR beta chain originates from a study of identical twins. The study's findings and limits: For cord blood, abundant beta clonotypes had fewer insertions, unlike memory repertoires, which showed none.

This clonotype was counted a few times. Antigen specificity is unknown. Unique molecular identifiers were present on the cDNA, and a universal primer site came from template switching. From the 5' RACE reads, TCRdb called clonotypes with MiXCR, one entry per CDR3 protein. The table shows approximately 620,000 distinct CDR3 sequences, with 8.6% occurring only once. V shed 5 bases and J shed 6 bases, with 13 bases lying between them. CDR3 length equals 14 residues. Germline V gene lookup returns CDR1 SEHNR and CDR2 FQNEAQ (reference sequence). The sample was also linked to a second study, of yellow fever vaccine responses in identical twins.

V usage is TRBV7-9 and J usage is TRBJ1-4, with D perhaps TRBD1 (5 bases). This receptor was taken from a woman in her late teens or twenties in good health. The sequenced sample was PBMCs. CDR3 in amino acids: CASSPEGFYEKLFF. The CDR3 region has the DNA TGTGCCAGCAGCCCAGAGGGGTTCTATGAAAAACTGTTTTTT.